This is a list of T cell receptor beta chains from one sample in a study of Graves' ophthalmopathy and Graves' hyperthyroidism. MiXCR was run by TCRdb on the multiplex PCR reads, yielding one entry per CDR3 protein. The top ten clones hold approximately 2.4% of a sample with some 350,000 distinct CDR3 sequences, about a sixth of them seen once. Sequenced input: peripheral blood. These TCRs come from an adult woman with stable Graves' hyperthyroidism. The CDR3 runs from the conserved cysteine through the conserved F or W. D genes are given only for firm matches. Rows may omit the clone size; those that give it use once, few, many or a size class.

>TRBD1|TRBJ2-5|many|TRBV14
CASSQRQGAETQYF
TGTGCCAGCAGCCAGAGACAGGGAGCAGAGACCCAGTACTTC
>.|TRBJ2-5|many|TRBV12-3/TRBV12-4
CASSQTGTPQETQYF
TGTGCCAGCAGCCAAACGGGGACACCTCAAGAGACCCAGTACTTC
>.|TRBJ1-1|.|TRBV6-2/TRBV6-3
CASSELRANTEAFF
TGTGCCAGCAGTGAGCTGAGGGCGAACACTGAAGCTTTCTTT
>.|TRBJ1-1|many|TRBV20-1
CSARVVDTEAFF
TGCAGTGCTAGAGTAGTTGACACTGAAGCTTTCTTT
>.|TRBJ2-2|many|TRBV28
CASREGVTGELFF
TGTGCCAGCAGGGAGGGGGTTACCGGGGAGCTGTTTTTT
>.|TRBJ2-2|many|TRBV6-2/TRBV6-3
CASRTTGNTGELFF
TGTGCCAGCAGAACCACAGGGAACACCGGGGAGCTGTTTTTT
>TRBD2|TRBJ2-7|many|TRBV29-1
CSVRGGCLDEQYF
TGCAGCGTGCGGGGGGGATGTCTGGACGAGCAGTACTTC
>.|TRBJ2-7|.|TRBV30
CAGITGNYEQYF
TGTGCCGGCATCACAGGGAACTACGAGCAGTACTTC
>.|TRBJ2-7|.|TRBV28
CASSFRAGRGYEQYF
TGTGCCAGCAGTTTCCGGGCGGGCCGAGGCTACGAGCAGTACTTC
>.|TRBJ2-7|many|TRBV7-2
CASSGQIQGGSEQYF
TGTGCCAGCAGCGGACAGATTCAGGGGGGTTCCGAGCAGTACTTC
>.|TRBJ2-7|many|TRBV24-1
CATSTPAEYEQYF
TGTGCCACCAGTACCCCCGCCGAATACGAGCAGTACTTC